The 11 T cell receptor beta chains given below trace back to one sample, sequenced in a study of T-cell memory formation after mild COVID-19. Each CDR3 protein is one row after TCRdb ran MiXCR on the 5' RACE reads. Among some 150,000 distinct CDR3 sequences listed, approximately 6% were seen once. Sequencing was performed on PBMCs or a T cell subset sorted from them (not recorded which). The receptors originated from an adult woman who had mild COVID-19 (a few samples of this study predate the infection). Cell type and time point are not known.

J is TRBJ2-1 and V is TRBV11-2; D is perhaps TRBD2 (5 bases). Germline lookup yields CDR1 SGHAT and CDR2 FQNNGV. The V gene lost 0 bases and the J gene lost 5 bases, with 11 bases spanning the gap. The CDR3 covers 15 residues. CDR3 DNA sequence: TGTGCCAGCAGCTTAGAAGGACTTCCAAACAATGAGCAGTTCTTC. This encodes CASSLEGLPNNEQFF.

This clonotype was seen many times. The chain has TRBV20-1 and TRBJ2-1; perhaps TRBD1 as D (6 bases). Germline V gene data show CDR1 as DFQATT and CDR2 as SNEGSKA (reference sequence). V lost 2 bases, J lost 8 bases, and 19 bases lay in between. This CDR3 has 15 amino acids. The CDR3 region is CSARHMMGATDEQFF. The CDR3 bases are TGCAGTGCTAGACACATGATGGGGGCCACAGATGAGCAGTTCTTC.

This clonotype was picked up a small number of times. The chain is built from TRBV7-2 and TRBJ2-1, with D maybe TRBD2 (5 bases). There are 15 residues in the CDR3. The germline V gene encodes CDR1 SGHTA and CDR2 FQGNSA. V dropped 5 bases and J dropped 0 bases, with 11 bases sitting between them. For the CDR3, the DNA is TGTGCCAGCAGCCGACCTGGGAGCTCCTACAATGAGCAGTTCTTC. Protein product: CASSRPGSSYNEQFF. Looking up the rest from reference TRBV7-2 and TRBJ2-1 gives the full variable domain: GAGVSQSPSNKVTEKGKDVELRCDPISGHTALYWYRQSLGQGLEFLIYFQGNSAPDKSGLPSDRFSAERTGGSVSTLTIQRTQQEDSAVYLCASSRPGSSYNEQFFGPGTRLTVL.

At least ten counts were recorded for this clonotype. The chain couples TRBV28 to TRBJ2-7; 13 nucleotides line up with TRBD2. V shed 5 bases and J 10 bases; nucleotides not matched to a gene: 11. CDR3 length: 15 residues. Germline lookup yields CDR1 MDHEN and CDR2 SYDVKM. CDR3: CASSPHTSGRARQYF. CDR3 in DNA: TGTGCCAGCAGTCCCCATACTAGCGGGAGGGCCCGACAGTACTTC.

The V gene is TRBV7-2, the J gene TRBJ2-1; 8 bases are shared with TRBD2. This CDR3 is built from 17 residues. From germline, CDR1 is SGHTA and CDR2 FQGNSA. V shed 5 bases, J shed 2 bases, and the junction held 11 bases outside the gene matches. CDR3 amino acids: CASSPTGLEGAYNEQFF. The CDR3 DNA follows: TGTGCCAGCAGCCCTACGGGACTAGAGGGAGCCTACAATGAGCAGTTCTTC.

This clonotype has a count of ten or more. This chain connects TRBV24-1 to TRBJ2-2; 8 positions match TRBD1. The V gene's germline CDR1 is KGHDR and CDR2 SFDVKD. The CDR3 has 14 amino acids. After removal of 6 bases from V and 6 bases from J, the junction contained 5 bases not matched to a gene. The CDR3 protein is CATSPDRVSGELFF. DNA for the CDR3: TGTGCCACCAGTCCGGACAGGGTCTCCGGGGAGCTGTTTTTT.

The chain is built from TRBV29-1 and TRBJ2-5; D is perhaps TRBD2 (6 bases). This CDR3 is 12 amino acids long. V gave up 4 bases and J gave up 3 bases, with 9 bases separating them. From germline, CDR1 is SQVTM and CDR2 ANQGSEA. This CDR3 reads CSVVPGEETQYF. The CDR3 DNA follows: TGCAGCGTTGTCCCGGGGGAAGAGACCCAGTACTTC.

The V call is TRBV7-8, the J call TRBJ1-2; possible D gene TRBD1, 6 bases. This CDR3 has 13 amino acids. Germline values: CDR1 SGHVS, CDR2 FQNEAQ. The V end was cut by 4 bases, the J end by 7 bases, with 13 bases between. Here the CDR3 reads CASSSPRGAGYTF. The CDR3 DNA sequence: TGTGCCAGCAGCTCCCCCCGGGGGGCTGGCTACACCTTC.

This clonotype was observed at least ten times. The J gene is TRBJ2-1, the V gene TRBV12-3 or TRBV12-4; 8 bases match TRBD2. Unmatched junction bases numbered 5, after V lost 6 bases and J lost 4 bases. The CDR3 is 14 residues long. The CDR3 here is CASSNREGYNEQFF. The CDR3 nucleotides are TGTGCCAGCAGCAACCGGGAGGGTTACAATGAGCAGTTCTTC.

This chain joins TRBV6-2 or TRBV6-3 and TRBJ2-7; TRBD2 matches at 13 bases. CDR1 is MNHEY and CDR2 is SVGEGT in the germline V gene. J was trimmed by 4 bases and V by 6 bases; bases with no gene match: 6. The CDR3 runs to 15 residues. CDR3 DNA sequence: TGTGCCAGCAGACGGACTAGCGGGGGTATGTACGAGCAGTACTTC. The encoded protein is CASRRTSGGMYEQYF.

V usage is TRBV5-6 and J usage is TRBJ2-7; possibly TRBD1 or TRBD2 for D (7 bases each). The CDR3 runs to 17 residues. The germline V gene has CDR1 SGHDT and CDR2 YYEEEE. V was cut by 4 bases and J by 4 bases, with 24 bases left in between. The CDR3 protein is CASSPFGEGANSYEQYF. CDR3 DNA sequence: TGTGCCAGCAGCCCCTTTGGGGAGGGGGCGAATTCATACGAGCAGTACTTC.